The source of this T cell receptor (beta chain) is a study of blood T cell repertoires in COVID-19. Study as a whole: Samples of COVID-19 (acute and convalescent) were obtained from the United States, Italy and Spain. T cells, B-cell-depleted T cells, or PBMCs supplied cDNA or gDNA.

In the authors' methods: Nucleated cell number was recorded as an estimate derived from reference gene primer amplification. The data were produced by immunoSEQ multiplex PCR, yet TCRdb's version contains in-frame clones alone and is incomplete. V and J calls plus clone size are reproduced from that table; the DNA served to infer D and trimming. The sample shows fewer than 80,000 clones, 70% to 90% of them seen only once. The J segment lost 8 bases and the V segment lost 6 bases, leaving 10 bases of the junction unmatched. Germline V gives CDR1 SGHTA, CDR2 FQGNSA. The CDR3 is made up of 14 amino acids.

The clonotype comes from a man aged 70 or older with acute or convalescent COVID-19. Sequenced sample: peripheral blood. The rearrangement links TRBV7-2 to TRBJ1-2; 9 bases match TRBD1. CDR3 amino acids: CASSTGTGSLGYTF. DNA for the CDR3: TGTGCCAGCAGTACCGGGACAGGGTCTCTGGGCTACACCTTC.